A selection of T cell receptor beta chains follows, all from one sample in a study of shared clonotypes between healthy human individuals. TCRdb keeps only in-frame clones here, not all; method: immunoSEQ multiplex PCR. The sample carries 1,500,000 or so clones, around 97% recorded once. The source material was naive CD4+ T cells sorted from blood. The receptors were sampled from a young man in good health. Both conserved end residues are part of each CDR3. Fields, in order: clone size, V gene, D gene, J gene, CDR3 protein, CDR3 DNA. A D gene is named only where the DNA matches it firmly. Clone size is given for some rows only: seen once, a few or many times, or a class if the clone is expanded.

abundance: .
v_gene: TRBV18
d_gene: .
j_gene: TRBJ2-5
CDR3aa: CASSLGSEETQYF
CDR3nt: TGTGCCAGCTCACTTGGCTCCGAAGAGACCCAGTACTTC

abundance: .
v_gene: TRBV18
d_gene: .
j_gene: TRBJ2-1
CDR3aa: CASSSGESSYNEQFF
CDR3nt: TGTGCCAGCTCATCGGGGGAGAGCTCCTACAATGAGCAGTTCTTC

abundance: .
v_gene: TRBV5-1
d_gene: .
j_gene: TRBJ2-5
CDR3aa: CASSKTLDEYQETQYF
CDR3nt: TGCGCCAGCAGCAAAACACTAGACGAGTACCAAGAGACCCAGTACTTC

abundance: .
v_gene: TRBV6-1
d_gene: .
j_gene: TRBJ2-7
CDR3aa: CASSGETYYYEQYF
CDR3nt: TGTGCCAGCAGTGGAGAGACATACTACTACGAGCAGTACTTC

abundance: .
v_gene: TRBV5-4
d_gene: .
j_gene: TRBJ2-1
CDR3aa: CASTRPGPNEQFF
CDR3nt: TGTGCCAGCACAAGACCGGGCCCCAATGAGCAGTTCTTC

abundance: .
v_gene: TRBV28
d_gene: TRBD1
j_gene: TRBJ1-2
CDR3aa: CASSWRQGAGGYTF
CDR3nt: TGTGCCAGCAGTTGGCGGCAGGGGGCGGGTGGCTACACCTTC

abundance: .
v_gene: TRBV28
d_gene: .
j_gene: TRBJ1-5
CDR3aa: CASTFYSNQPQHF
CDR3nt: TGTGCCAGCACTTTCTATAGCAATCAGCCCCAGCATTTT

abundance: .
v_gene: TRBV5-1
d_gene: TRBD1
j_gene: TRBJ2-7
CDR3aa: CASRKGQGSDEQYF
CDR3nt: TGCGCCAGCAGAAAGGGACAGGGGAGTGACGAGCAGTACTTC

abundance: .
v_gene: TRBV6-5
d_gene: TRBD1
j_gene: TRBJ1-5
CDR3aa: CASSPRDRPNQPQHF
CDR3nt: TGTGCCAGCAGTCCCCGGGACAGGCCCAATCAGCCCCAGCATTTT

abundance: .
v_gene: TRBV27
d_gene: TRBD1
j_gene: TRBJ2-7
CDR3aa: CASSQLGQGARTYEQYF
CDR3nt: TGTGCCAGCAGTCAACTGGGACAGGGGGCGAGGACCTACGAGCAGTACTTC

abundance: .
v_gene: TRBV19
d_gene: .
j_gene: TRBJ1-5
CDR3aa: CATHTSGVPQPQHF
CDR3nt: TGTGCCACCCACACCAGTGGAGTCCCTCAGCCCCAGCATTTT

abundance: .
v_gene: TRBV6-5
d_gene: TRBD1
j_gene: TRBJ2-2
CDR3aa: CASRDRGVRPGELFF
CDR3nt: TGTGCCAGCCGGGACAGGGGGGTCCGTCCCGGGGAGCTGTTTTTT

abundance: few
v_gene: TRBV19
d_gene: TRBD1
j_gene: TRBJ1-5
CDR3aa: CASNTGGSNQPQHF
CDR3nt: TGTGCCAGTAACACAGGGGGTAGCAATCAGCCCCAGCATTTT

abundance: .
v_gene: TRBV6-6
d_gene: TRBD1
j_gene: TRBJ1-5
CDR3aa: CASSYRDREVQPQHF
CDR3nt: TGTGCCAGCAGTTACAGGGACAGGGAGGTGCAGCCCCAGCATTTT

abundance: .
v_gene: TRBV4-3
d_gene: .
j_gene: TRBJ1-4
CDR3aa: CASSQDLEKNEKLFF
CDR3nt: TGCGCCAGCAGCCAAGATCTGGAAAAAAATGAAAAACTGTTTTTT

abundance: .
v_gene: TRBV30
d_gene: .
j_gene: TRBJ1-2
CDR3aa: CAWSVRDNYGYTF
CDR3nt: TGTGCCTGGAGTGTGAGAGACAACTATGGCTACACCTTC

abundance: once
v_gene: TRBV7-9
d_gene: TRBD1
j_gene: TRBJ1-5
CDR3aa: CASSSDRVRNQPQHF
CDR3nt: TGTGCCAGCAGCTCGGACAGGGTGCGGAATCAGCCCCAGCATTTT

abundance: .
v_gene: TRBV5-1
d_gene: .
j_gene: TRBJ2-3
CDR3aa: CASSLSGPQDTQYF
CDR3nt: TGCGCCAGCAGCTTATCGGGCCCCCAAGATACGCAGTATTTT

abundance: .
v_gene: TRBV23-1
d_gene: .
j_gene: TRBJ1-5
CDR3aa: CASGRGGALQPQHF
CDR3nt: TGCGCCAGCGGACGGGGAGGGGCATTGCAGCCCCAGCATTTT

abundance: once
v_gene: TRBV5-5
d_gene: TRBD1
j_gene: TRBJ1-5
CDR3aa: CASSPQGGGLGQPQHF
CDR3nt: TGTGCCAGCAGCCCTCAGGGGGGGGGCTTGGGTCAGCCCCAGCATTTT

abundance: .
v_gene: TRBV4-1
d_gene: .
j_gene: TRBJ1-2
CDR3aa: CASSQDGRADPGYTF
CDR3nt: TGCGCCAGCAGCCAAGATGGCAGGGCGGACCCTGGCTACACCTTC

abundance: .
v_gene: TRBV5-1
d_gene: TRBD1
j_gene: TRBJ2-2
CDR3aa: CASSLDPRAGGLTGELFF
CDR3nt: TGCGCCAGCAGCTTGGACCCCAGGGCAGGGGGCCTCACCGGGGAGCTGTTTTTT

abundance: .
v_gene: TRBV9
d_gene: TRBD2
j_gene: TRBJ2-3
CDR3aa: CASSVGWREGREYTDTQYF
CDR3nt: TGTGCCAGCAGCGTAGGATGGCGGGAGGGCCGAGAGTACACAGATACGCAGTATTTT

abundance: .
v_gene: TRBV5-1
d_gene: .
j_gene: TRBJ2-5
CDR3aa: CASSLGTAMFRFYF
CDR3nt: TGCGCCAGCAGCCTCGGGACTGCCATGTTTCGGTTCTACTTC

abundance: .
v_gene: TRBV18
d_gene: .
j_gene: TRBJ2-7
CDR3aa: CASSPGLGGPSYEQYF
CDR3nt: TGTGCCAGCTCACCAGGTTTGGGGGGACCGTCCTACGAGCAGTACTTC

abundance: .
v_gene: TRBV6-6
d_gene: .
j_gene: TRBJ1-2
CDR3aa: CASSYSGLTDGYTF
CDR3nt: TGTGCCAGCAGTTACTCCGGGCTTACGGATGGCTACACCTTC

abundance: .
v_gene: TRBV19
d_gene: .
j_gene: TRBJ2-1
CDR3aa: CASSFLGGAVGNEQFF
CDR3nt: TGTGCCAGTAGTTTCCTTGGGGGGGCGGTGGGGAATGAGCAGTTCTTC

abundance: .
v_gene: TRBV5-1
d_gene: .
j_gene: TRBJ1-5
CDR3aa: CASSLEGGRNQPQHF
CDR3nt: TGCGCCAGCAGCTTAGAGGGGGGCCGCAATCAGCCCCAGCATTTT

abundance: .
v_gene: TRBV2
d_gene: .
j_gene: TRBJ2-2
CDR3aa: CASSEIRGNTGELFF
CDR3nt: TGTGCCAGCAGTGAGATACGCGGAAACACCGGGGAGCTGTTTTTT

abundance: .
v_gene: TRBV18
d_gene: .
j_gene: TRBJ2-7
CDR3aa: CASSPLSGGQRYEQYF
CDR3nt: TGTGCCAGCTCACCATTATCCGGTGGACAGCGCTACGAGCAGTACTTC

abundance: .
v_gene: TRBV10-3
d_gene: .
j_gene: TRBJ2-5
CDR3aa: CAISSGDQETQYF
CDR3nt: TGTGCCATCAGTTCAGGGGACCAAGAGACCCAGTACTTC

abundance: .
v_gene: TRBV5-1
d_gene: TRBD1
j_gene: TRBJ2-7
CDR3aa: CASSRAPGQGGYEQYF
CDR3nt: TGCGCCAGCAGCCGAGCCCCGGGACAGGGAGGTTACGAGCAGTACTTC

abundance: .
v_gene: TRBV2
d_gene: TRBD1
j_gene: TRBJ2-7
CDR3aa: CASSDRGLYEQYF
CDR3nt: TGTGCCAGCAGCGACAGGGGTCTTTACGAGCAGTACTTC

abundance: .
v_gene: TRBV18
d_gene: .
j_gene: TRBJ2-3
CDR3aa: CASSLYHHRTDTQYF
CDR3nt: TGTGCCAGCTCACTTTACCACCATCGCACAGATACGCAGTATTTT

abundance: few
v_gene: TRBV28
d_gene: .
j_gene: TRBJ1-2
CDR3aa: CASSVLQSTDTGYTF
CDR3nt: TGTGCCAGCAGTGTCCTTCAATCGACGGACACGGGCTACACCTTC

abundance: once
v_gene: TRBV4-2
d_gene: .
j_gene: TRBJ2-3
CDR3aa: CASSQDWFDFSGADTQYF
CDR3nt: TGTGCCAGCAGCCAAGATTGGTTCGACTTCTCGGGAGCAGATACGCAGTATTTT

abundance: once
v_gene: TRBV2
d_gene: .
j_gene: TRBJ1-4
CDR3aa: CASILEGGGEKLFF
CDR3nt: TGTGCCAGCATCTTGGAGGGTGGGGGGGAAAAACTGTTTTTT

abundance: .
v_gene: TRBV5-1
d_gene: .
j_gene: TRBJ2-7
CDR3aa: CASSSGQSVFYEQYF
CDR3nt: TGCGCCAGCAGCTCCGGACAGTCAGTATTCTACGAGCAGTACTTC

abundance: .
v_gene: TRBV4-1
d_gene: .
j_gene: TRBJ1-5
CDR3aa: CASSPLGVGINQPQHF
CDR3nt: TGCGCCAGCAGCCCACTAGGTGTTGGGATCAATCAGCCCCAGCATTTT

abundance: .
v_gene: TRBV19
d_gene: TRBD2
j_gene: TRBJ2-1
CDR3aa: CASTRTSGSYNEQFF
CDR3nt: TGTGCCAGTACCCGGACTAGCGGGAGTTATAATGAGCAGTTCTTC

abundance: once
v_gene: TRBV29-1
d_gene: .
j_gene: TRBJ2-3
CDR3aa: CSVDALGVDTQYF
CDR3nt: TGCAGCGTTGATGCACTAGGTGTGGATACGCAGTATTTT

abundance: .
v_gene: TRBV10-3
d_gene: .
j_gene: TRBJ2-1
CDR3aa: CAIRPTTAMGHYNEQFF
CDR3nt: TGTGCCATCAGGCCTACGACCGCGATGGGGCATTACAATGAGCAGTTCTTC

abundance: .
v_gene: TRBV28
d_gene: .
j_gene: TRBJ1-2
CDR3aa: CASRDYRVGYTF
CDR3nt: TGTGCCAGCAGAGACTACAGGGTTGGCTACACCTTC

abundance: .
v_gene: TRBV6-5
d_gene: TRBD1
j_gene: TRBJ2-2
CDR3aa: CASSLQGSLGTGELFF
CDR3nt: TGTGCCAGCAGTTTACAGGGGAGTTTAGGTACCGGGGAGCTGTTTTTT

abundance: .
v_gene: TRBV10-1
d_gene: TRBD1
j_gene: TRBJ2-5
CDR3aa: CASSTGTGTGETQYF
CDR3nt: TGCGCCAGCAGTACCGGGACAGGAACCGGGGAGACCCAGTACTTC